The rows below give T cell receptor beta chains drawn from one sample of a study of spatial heterogeneity in lung cancer. TCRdb reprocessed the 5' RACE reads with MiXCR, giving one entry per CDR3 protein. The sample lists about 120,000 distinct CDR3 sequences; 9.5% to 15% were seen once. This specimen was PBMCs, taken at follow-up. These receptors originate from a male donor with early-stage non-small cell lung cancer. The CDR3 runs from the conserved cysteine through the conserved F or W. The order of the fields is J gene, clone size, V gene, D gene, CDR3 protein, CDR3 DNA. The D gene is left open where the match is weak. Clone size is given for some rows only: seen once, a few or many times, or a class if the clone is expanded.

j_call: TRBJ2-3
clone_size: NA
v_call: TRBV13
d_call: TRBD2
cdr3_aa: CASSLGPSGGTDTQYF
cdr3_nt: TGTGCCAGCAGCTTAGGCCCTAGCGGGGGTACAGATACGCAGTATTTT

j_call: TRBJ2-1
clone_size: NA
v_call: TRBV28
d_call: NA
cdr3_aa: CATLKGSNEQFF
cdr3_nt: TGTGCCACCCTCAAGGGGTCCAATGAGCAGTTCTTC

j_call: TRBJ2-1
clone_size: many
v_call: TRBV20-1
d_call: NA
cdr3_aa: CSAKDREQFF
cdr3_nt: TGCAGTGCAAAAGACAGGGAGCAGTTCTTC

j_call: TRBJ2-2
clone_size: NA
v_call: TRBV4-3
d_call: TRBD1
cdr3_aa: CASSHDRTGVMVGELFF
cdr3_nt: TGCGCCAGCAGCCATGACAGGACAGGGGTTATGGTCGGGGAGCTGTTTTTT

j_call: TRBJ1-4
clone_size: NA
v_call: TRBV4-2
d_call: NA
cdr3_aa: CASSQRWGEEGVKLFF
cdr3_nt: TGTGCCAGCAGCCAACGATGGGGCGAGGAAGGGGTAAAACTGTTTTTT

j_call: TRBJ2-3
clone_size: many
v_call: TRBV9
d_call: NA
cdr3_aa: CASSEGGTDTQYF
cdr3_nt: TGTGCCAGCAGCGAAGGGGGAACAGATACGCAGTATTTT

j_call: TRBJ1-2
clone_size: few
v_call: TRBV29-1
d_call: NA
cdr3_aa: CSVDREARGYTF
cdr3_nt: TGCAGCGTTGACCGGGAGGCGCGGGGCTACACCTTC

j_call: TRBJ2-7
clone_size: NA
v_call: TRBV11-2
d_call: TRBD2
cdr3_aa: CASSRLAGAYEQYF
cdr3_nt: TGTGCCAGCAGCCGACTAGCGGGGGCCTACGAGCAGTACTTC

j_call: TRBJ1-1
clone_size: NA
v_call: TRBV9
d_call: TRBD1
cdr3_aa: CASSVGTDIGNTEAFF
cdr3_nt: TGTGCCAGCAGCGTTGGGACAGACATAGGGAACACTGAAGCTTTCTTT

j_call: TRBJ1-2
clone_size: NA
v_call: TRBV11-3
d_call: TRBD1
cdr3_aa: CASSLDDRGQGGYTF
cdr3_nt: TGTGCCAGCAGCTTAGACGACAGGGGGCAAGGAGGCTACACCTTC

j_call: TRBJ2-4
clone_size: many
v_call: TRBV5-1
d_call: TRBD2
cdr3_aa: CASSLGLAGSNIQYF
cdr3_nt: TGCGCCAGCAGCTTGGGACTAGCGGGATCAAACATTCAGTACTTC

j_call: TRBJ2-5
clone_size: NA
v_call: TRBV2
d_call: NA
cdr3_aa: CASGGSRGETQYF
cdr3_nt: TGTGCCAGCGGGGGCTCCCGAGGCGAGACCCAGTACTTC

j_call: TRBJ2-3
clone_size: few
v_call: TRBV11-3
d_call: NA
cdr3_aa: CASSLNDGDTQYF
cdr3_nt: TGTGCCAGCAGCTTGAACGATGGAGATACGCAGTATTTT

j_call: TRBJ1-4
clone_size: NA
v_call: TRBV11-2
d_call: NA
cdr3_aa: CASSLRVLEKLFF
cdr3_nt: TGTGCCAGCAGCTTACGTGTTCTTGAAAAACTGTTTTTT

j_call: TRBJ1-5
clone_size: few
v_call: TRBV20-1
d_call: NA
cdr3_aa: CSARDWLHSNQPQHF
cdr3_nt: TGCAGTGCTAGGGACTGGCTACACAGCAATCAGCCCCAGCATTTT

j_call: TRBJ1-2
clone_size: many
v_call: TRBV27
d_call: NA
cdr3_aa: CASSRGGYGYTF
cdr3_nt: TGTGCCAGCAGCCGTGGAGGCTATGGCTACACCTTC

j_call: TRBJ2-2
clone_size: NA
v_call: TRBV6-5
d_call: NA
cdr3_aa: CASRSRQNTGELFF
cdr3_nt: TGTGCCAGCAGATCACGACAGAACACCGGGGAGCTGTTTTTT

j_call: TRBJ2-2
clone_size: few
v_call: TRBV28
d_call: TRBD2
cdr3_aa: CASNLGGAGTGELFF
cdr3_nt: TGTGCCAGCAACCTGGGAGGGGCGGGCACCGGGGAGCTGTTTTTT

j_call: TRBJ1-2
clone_size: NA
v_call: TRBV27
d_call: NA
cdr3_aa: CASSSGGIGRYGYTF
cdr3_nt: TGTGCCAGCAGTTCCGGGGGTATAGGGCGGTATGGCTACACCTTC

j_call: TRBJ1-1
clone_size: few
v_call: TRBV20-1
d_call: NA
cdr3_aa: CSVRRPPMNTEAFF
cdr3_nt: TGCAGTGTCCGGCGGCCCCCCATGAACACTGAAGCTTTCTTT

j_call: TRBJ2-7
clone_size: few
v_call: TRBV29-1
d_call: TRBD1
cdr3_aa: CSVVGQGNKYEQYF
cdr3_nt: TGCAGCGTTGTGGGACAGGGGAATAAGTACGAGCAGTACTTC

j_call: TRBJ2-2
clone_size: NA
v_call: TRBV25-1
d_call: NA
cdr3_aa: CASSVPTGELFF
cdr3_nt: TGTGCCAGCAGTGTCCCTACCGGGGAGCTGTTTTTT

j_call: TRBJ2-3
clone_size: many
v_call: TRBV20-1
d_call: TRBD2
cdr3_aa: CSASNSGGPTDTQYF
cdr3_nt: TGCAGTGCTTCGAATAGCGGGGGCCCCACAGATACGCAGTATTTT

j_call: TRBJ2-3
clone_size: NA
v_call: TRBV20-1
d_call: TRBD2
cdr3_aa: CSANKRDWADTQYF
cdr3_nt: TGCAGTGCTAATAAGCGGGATTGGGCAGATACGCAGTATTTT

j_call: TRBJ1-4
clone_size: many
v_call: TRBV4-1
d_call: NA
cdr3_aa: CASSRTVNEKLFF
cdr3_nt: TGCGCCAGCAGCCGGACCGTTAATGAAAAACTGTTTTTT

j_call: TRBJ2-2
clone_size: many
v_call: TRBV10-3
d_call: NA
cdr3_aa: CAISGTETPNTGELFF
cdr3_nt: TGTGCCATCAGTGGGACCGAGACACCTAACACCGGGGAGCTGTTTTTT

j_call: TRBJ1-3
clone_size: NA
v_call: TRBV27
d_call: NA
cdr3_aa: CASSLQGSSGNTIYF
cdr3_nt: TGTGCCAGCAGTTTACAGGGGTCATCTGGAAACACCATATATTTT

j_call: TRBJ2-1
clone_size: few
v_call: TRBV28
d_call: TRBD2
cdr3_aa: CASSYGQGGVFF
cdr3_nt: TGTGCCAGCAGTTACGGGCAGGGAGGGGTGTTCTTC

j_call: TRBJ2-5
clone_size: NA
v_call: TRBV27
d_call: NA
cdr3_aa: CASSLSVQGRETQYF
cdr3_nt: TGTGCCAGCAGTTTATCGGTACAGGGACGCGAGACCCAGTACTTC

j_call: TRBJ1-6
clone_size: many
v_call: TRBV28
d_call: TRBD1
cdr3_aa: CASSLPGGHYNSPLHF
cdr3_nt: TGTGCCAGCAGTTTACCAGGGGGTCACTATAATTCACCCCTCCACTTT

j_call: TRBJ1-5
clone_size: many
v_call: TRBV6-1
d_call: TRBD1
cdr3_aa: CASTATGGNQPQHF
cdr3_nt: TGTGCCAGCACCGCGACAGGGGGAAATCAGCCCCAGCATTTT

j_call: TRBJ1-5
clone_size: few
v_call: TRBV19
d_call: NA
cdr3_aa: CASRTIANSYNQPQHF
cdr3_nt: TGTGCCAGTAGGACGATAGCCAATAGTTACAATCAGCCCCAGCATTTT

j_call: TRBJ1-5
clone_size: many
v_call: TRBV20-1
d_call: NA
cdr3_aa: CSARGTPGDQPQHF
cdr3_nt: TGCAGTGCTAGAGGGACCCCTGGTGATCAGCCCCAGCATTTT

j_call: TRBJ2-2
clone_size: few
v_call: TRBV5-5
d_call: NA
cdr3_aa: CASSPRGGRTGELFF
cdr3_nt: TGTGCCAGCAGCCCCCGTGGGGGGAGAACCGGGGAGCTGTTTTTT

j_call: TRBJ2-7
clone_size: NA
v_call: TRBV27
d_call: TRBD1
cdr3_aa: CASSSVTGGSEQYF
cdr3_nt: TGTGCCAGCAGTTCCGTAACAGGGGGTAGCGAGCAGTACTTC

j_call: TRBJ2-7
clone_size: NA
v_call: TRBV5-6
d_call: TRBD1
cdr3_aa: CASSPRDRYSYEQYF
cdr3_nt: TGTGCCAGCAGCCCCCGGGACAGGTATTCCTACGAGCAGTACTTC

j_call: TRBJ2-7
clone_size: many
v_call: TRBV18
d_call: TRBD2
cdr3_aa: CASSPPSGGSYEQYF
cdr3_nt: TGTGCCAGCTCACCACCGAGCGGGGGATCCTACGAGCAGTACTTC

j_call: TRBJ2-7
clone_size: few
v_call: TRBV3-1
d_call: NA
cdr3_aa: CASSLRTAYEQYF
cdr3_nt: TGTGCCAGCAGCCTTCGGACAGCCTACGAGCAGTACTTC

j_call: TRBJ2-4
clone_size: NA
v_call: TRBV12-3/TRBV12-4
d_call: TRBD1
cdr3_aa: CASSFRTGGTGTLAKNIQYF
cdr3_nt: TGTGCCAGCAGTTTTAGAACAGGGGGCACCGGGACGCTAGCCAAAAACATTCAGTACTTC

j_call: TRBJ1-6
clone_size: NA
v_call: TRBV12-3/TRBV12-4
d_call: TRBD1
cdr3_aa: CASRKGQINSPLHF
cdr3_nt: TGTGCCAGCAGAAAGGGACAGATTAATTCACCCCTCCACTTT

j_call: TRBJ2-1
clone_size: many
v_call: TRBV20-1
d_call: TRBD2
cdr3_aa: CSAPRLAGGRRNEQFF
cdr3_nt: TGCAGTGCTCCCCGTTTAGCGGGGGGGCGGCGCAATGAGCAGTTCTTC

j_call: TRBJ1-2
clone_size: NA
v_call: TRBV7-9
d_call: TRBD1
cdr3_aa: CASSPARTGGYGYTF
cdr3_nt: TGTGCCAGCAGCCCCGCCAGGACAGGGGGCTATGGCTACACCTTC

j_call: TRBJ1-2
clone_size: many
v_call: TRBV29-1
d_call: NA
cdr3_aa: CSVEVSWGSDGYTF
cdr3_nt: TGCAGCGTTGAAGTGTCTTGGGGGTCTGATGGCTACACCTTC

j_call: TRBJ2-3
clone_size: few
v_call: TRBV9
d_call: NA
cdr3_aa: CASSVGVAAGTDTQYF
cdr3_nt: TGTGCCAGCAGCGTAGGAGTAGCGGCGGGCACAGATACGCAGTATTTT